One sample yielded the 23 T cell receptor beta chains listed below, sequenced in a study of T cell responses to AZD1222 COVID-19 vaccine. The data were produced by immunoSEQ multiplex PCR, yet TCRdb's version contains in-frame clones alone and is incomplete. This table holds some 150,000 clones, 85% to 90% found once. The sample in question was peripheral blood, obtained 28 days after the second dose of the MenACWY control vaccine. These receptor sequences come from an adult who received the MenACWY meningococcal vaccine as a control.

The gene calls are TRBV19 and TRBJ1-5; D not resolved. The CDR3 sequence is 14 residues long. The germline V and J ends were trimmed by 5 bases and 7 bases, with 15 bases remaining between them. Germline lookup yields CDR1 LNHDA and CDR2 SQIVND (reference sequence). CDR3 coding DNA: TGTGCCAGTAGTCCGTGGACTATCGCCCAGCCCCAGCATTTT. This sequence encodes CASSPWTIAQPQHF. Drawing the rest from reference TRBV19 and TRBJ1-5, the complete variable domain is DGGITQSPKYLFRKEGQNVTLSCEQNLNHDAMYWYRQDPGQGLRLIYYSQIVNDFQKGDIAEGYSVSREKKESFPLTVTSAQKNPTAFYLCASSPWTIAQPQHFGDGTRLSIL.

CDR3 sequence: CASSRDGTGGIYEQYF. CDR3 nucleotides: TGTGCCAGCAGTCGAGATGGAACAGGGGGGATCTACGAGCAGTACTTC. The V gene is TRBV6-6, the J gene TRBJ2-7; 8 bases align to TRBD1. This CDR3 has 16 residues. In germline, CDR1 is MNHNY, CDR2 SVGAGI (reference sequence). The trim removed 5 bases at V and 3 bases at J, leaving 12 bases unmatched.

V usage is TRBV6-5 and J usage is TRBJ2-7; 8 bases fit TRBD1. V was pared by 0 bases and J by 5 bases, with 6 bases of the junction left unmatched. Germline CDR1 reads MNHEY; CDR2 reads SVGAGI. The CDR3 runs 15 residues. CDR3 protein: CASSYSTGAANEQYF. The CDR3 DNA sequence: TGTGCCAGCAGTTACTCGACAGGGGCTGCTAACGAGCAGTACTTC.

The chain couples TRBV6-5 to TRBJ1-5, with D unresolved. The CDR3 runs 15 residues. Between the trimmed V and J ends, which lost 6 bases and 0 bases, there was a span of 12 bases. Germline V gene lookup returns CDR1 MNHEY and CDR2 SVGAGI. CDR3 sequence reads: CASRIRYYSNQPQHF. The CDR3, as DNA: TGTGCCAGCAGGATCCGTTATTATAGCAATCAGCCCCAGCATTTT.

V and J are TRBV3-1 (or the pseudogene TRBV3-2) and TRBJ2-7; 8 bases agree with TRBD1. The V gene end was trimmed by 4 bases and the J gene end by 0 bases; junction bases not matched to a gene: 5. The CDR3 runs 15 residues. CDR1 is LGHDT, CDR2 YNNKEL, per germline (reference sequence). Here the CDR3 reads CASSPSGTGSYEQYF. The CDR3 bases are TGTGCCAGCAGCCCATCCGGGACAGGCTCCTACGAGCAGTACTTC.

The V and J genes are TRBV9 and TRBJ2-1; tentative D call: TRBD2 (5 bases). Germline V lookup: CDR1 SGDLS, CDR2 YYNGEE. This CDR3 contains 15 residues. V was shortened by 1 base and J by 0 bases, with 8 bases between the two germline ends. The CDR3 nucleotides read TGTGCCAGCAGCGTATCGGGGAGCTCCTACAATGAGCAGTTCTTC. This gives the protein CASSVSGSSYNEQFF.

The V and J genes are TRBV6-5 and TRBJ1-5; D not certain. V gave up 4 bases and J gave up 1 base, with 5 bases separating them. CDR3 size: 13 residues. Germline lookup yields CDR1 MNHEY and CDR2 SVGAGI. CDR3 sequence: CASSLDSNQPQHF. Here the CDR3 DNA reads TGTGCCAGCAGTTTAGACAGCAATCAGCCCCAGCATTTT.

V is TRBV18 and J is TRBJ1-5, with TRBD1 identical over 7 bases. The CDR3 spans 16 residues. The V gene's germline CDR1 is KGHSH and CDR2 LQKENI. V was pared by 6 bases and J by 2 bases, with 10 bases of the junction left unmatched. Here the CDR3 DNA reads TGTGCCAGCTCGGGCGGGACAGCGGGTGGCAATCAGCCCCAGCATTTT. It yields the protein CASSGGTAGGNQPQHF.

The chain couples TRBV10-1 to TRBJ2-1; 11 nucleotides agree with TRBD2. CDR1 is WNHNN, CDR2 SYGVQD, per germline (reference sequence). The CDR3 totals 14 residues. V was pared by 8 bases and J by 6 bases, with 6 bases of the junction left unmatched. CDR3 nucleotides: TGCGCCAGCGCTTCGGGACTAGCGGTCAATGAGCAGTTCTTC. Translating it yields CASASGLAVNEQFF.

This rearrangement joins TRBV28 to TRBJ2-5; D not certain. The V end was cut by 5 bases, the J end by 3 bases, with 4 bases between. Germline CDR1 is MDHEN and CDR2 is SYDVKM. This CDR3 comprises 11 residues. CDR3: CASSPEETQYF. The CDR3 DNA reads as TGTGCCAGCAGTCCCGAAGAGACCCAGTACTTC.

V is TRBV6-5 and J is TRBJ1-2, with unresolved D. The ends were cut back, 6 bases at V and 6 bases at J, with 17 bases in the middle. The CDR3 is 14 residues long. The germline V gene encodes CDR1 MNHEY and CDR2 SVGAGI. The CDR3 here is CASRGTEGFHGYTF. CDR3 DNA: TGTGCCAGCAGAGGAACGGAGGGATTTCATGGCTACACCTTC.

The chain carries TRBV7-9 and TRBJ2-6; 7 nucleotides line up with TRBD2. This CDR3 is 18 amino acids long. Per the germline V gene, CDR1 is SEHNR and CDR2 is FQNEAQ (reference sequence). After removal of 0 bases from V and 5 bases from J, the junction contained 10 bases not matched to a gene. Written as DNA, the CDR3 is TGTGCCAGCAGCTTAGCGTGGGAGGGGCTACGGAGGGCCAACGTCCTGACTTTC. It yields the protein CASSLAWEGLRRANVLTF.

The gene calls are TRBV28 and TRBJ1-2; 10 bases agree with TRBD1. Trimming removed 4 bases from V and 4 bases from J; junction bases left unmatched: 6. CDR3 size: 15 residues. CDR1 MDHEN and CDR2 SYDVKM come from the germline V gene. CDR3 nucleotide sequence: TGTGCCAGCAGTTCCGCGACAGGGGGCGTCTATGGCTACACCTTC. Protein: CASSSATGGVYGYTF.

The chain is built from TRBV7-2 and TRBJ2-7; D possibly matches TRBD1 or TRBD2 (5 bases each). V gave up 5 bases and J gave up 4 bases, with 21 bases separating them. From germline, CDR1 is SGHTA and CDR2 FQGNSA. The CDR3 runs to 16 residues. In DNA, the CDR3 is TGTGCCAGCAGCATCCCCCCGGGGACCTGGGGGTACGAGCAGTACTTC. This encodes CASSIPPGTWGYEQYF.

This clone has just one count. The rearrangement links TRBV2 to TRBJ1-2; D is unclear. The V gene lost 6 bases and the J gene lost 7 bases, with 6 bases spanning the gap. Germline CDR1 reads SNHLY; CDR2 reads FYNNEI. The CDR3 extends over 10 amino acids. The CDR3 DNA reads as TGTGCCAGCAGGTGGAGTGGCTACACCTTC. This gives the protein CASRWSGYTF. Drawing the rest from reference TRBV2 and TRBJ1-2, the complete variable domain is EPEVTQTPSHQVTQMGQEVILRCVPISNHLYFYWYRQILGQKVEFLVSFYNNEISEKSEIFDDQFSVERPDGSNFTLKIRSTKLEDSAMYFCASRWSGYTFGSGTRLTVV.

The chain recombines TRBV23-1 with TRBJ2-7; the D gene is possibly TRBD1 (5 bases). TRBV23-1 qualifies as an ORF whose function is uncertain. The CDR3 has 13 amino acids. Trimming shortened V by 3 bases and J by 2 bases, and 8 bases separated the two germline ends. The CDR3 here is CASSHRDTYEQYF. The CDR3, as DNA: TGCGCCAGCAGTCACAGGGATACCTACGAGCAGTACTTC.

J is TRBJ1-3 and V is TRBV9; tentative D call: TRBD1 (5 bases). Germline values: CDR1 SGDLS, CDR2 YYNGEE. Trimming took off 4 bases at V and 2 bases at J, with 13 bases between the two ends. The CDR3 contains 15 residues. As DNA, the CDR3 is TGTGCCAGCAGCCCCCAGACAGTCCCTGGAAACACCATATATTTT. Translation: CASSPQTVPGNTIYF.

This clone came up once. The rearrangement links TRBV7-2 to TRBJ1-5; D not resolved. Germline CDR1 and CDR2: SGHTA and FQGNSA. The CDR3 spans 15 residues. V was shortened by 8 bases and J by 1 base, with 15 bases between the two germline ends. CDR3 amino acids: CASALVTASNQPQHF. The CDR3 DNA reads TGTGCCAGCGCCTTGGTGACTGCGAGCAATCAGCCCCAGCATTTT.

This sequence joins TRBV25-1 and TRBJ1-2; 7 bases align to TRBD1. The ends lost 4 bases at V and 8 bases at J; junction bases unmatched: 10. The CDR3 is 14 residues long. Germline assignment: CDR1 MGHDK and CDR2 SYGVNS. The CDR3 loop reads CASSVPTGAWGYTF. The CDR3 region has the DNA TGTGCCAGCAGTGTGCCTACAGGGGCATGGGGCTACACCTTC.

A few counts support this clone. V usage is TRBV28 and J usage is TRBJ1-1; no firm D call. Per germline, CDR1 MDHEN and CDR2 SYDVKM. The length of the CDR3 is 12 residues. V dropped 8 bases and J dropped 6 bases, with 13 bases sitting between them. CDR3 region: CASGLNIAEAFF. CDR3 coding DNA: TGTGCCAGCGGATTAAATATCGCTGAAGCTTTCTTT.

The rearrangement joins TRBV5-5 to TRBJ1-2; TRBD1 might be the D (6 bases). CDR3 size: 15 residues. Trimming shortened V by 4 bases and J by 3 bases, and 16 bases separated the two germline ends. The germline V gene encodes CDR1 SGHKS and CDR2 YYEKEE (reference sequence). This chain's CDR3 is CASSRDGGLDYGYTF. As DNA, the CDR3 is TGTGCCAGCAGCAGGGATGGGGGCCTAGACTATGGCTACACCTTC.

The rearrangement joins TRBV10-1 to TRBJ2-2; possibly TRBD1 for D (6 bases). From germline, CDR1 is WNHNN and CDR2 SYGVQD (reference sequence). The CDR3 loop spans 14 amino acids. The V end was cut by 7 bases, the J end by 1 base, with 10 bases between. The CDR3 sequence: CASTPDRNTGELFF. The CDR3 region has the DNA TGCGCCAGCACGCCGGACAGGAACACCGGGGAGCTGTTTTTT.

This clone is labeled medium-sized. The CDR3 protein is CASSERRDYGYTF. As DNA, the CDR3 is TGCGCCAGCAGTGAGAGAAGGGACTATGGCTACACCTTC. The chain is built from TRBV10-1 and TRBJ1-2; D is undetermined. The germline gives CDR1 WNHNN, CDR2 SYGVQD (reference sequence). V gave up 2 bases and J gave up 3 bases, with 7 bases separating them. The CDR3 contains 13 residues.